This entry describes one T cell receptor beta chain. The data belong to a study of sequential checkpoint blockade in melanoma. Study-level information: Randomization was 1:1 between first-line nivolumab→ipilimumab and ipilimumab→nivolumab. Matched biopsies came pretreatment and at week 13 for approximately 21 patients. 91 pretreatment tumor DNA samples were TCRβ immunosequenced.

Only in-frame clones appear in the TCRdb table, and some are missing; sequencing was by immunoSEQ multiplex PCR. Among a few thousand clones, roughly 25% were seen once, and the ten largest hold less than 15%. CDR3 length equals 16 residues. Trimming left V 4 bases short and J 5 bases short, with 20 bases between. Germline V gene lookup returns CDR1 SGHRS and CDR2 YFSETQ. Regarding treatment: randomized to nivolumab then ipilimumab (arm A) or the reverse (arm B). The chain recombines TRBV5-1 with TRBJ2-3, with D possibly called TRBD1 or TRBD2 (6 bases each). The sample consisted of tumor tissue (inferred from file names), taken from a patient given nivolumab and ipilimumab in sequence. This clonotype originated in a human donor with melanoma. CDR3 sequence (DNA): TGCGCCAGCAGCCTTGAAAGGGAAGGGGGAGGAGATACGCAGTATTTT. Its translation is CASSLEREGGGDTQYF.